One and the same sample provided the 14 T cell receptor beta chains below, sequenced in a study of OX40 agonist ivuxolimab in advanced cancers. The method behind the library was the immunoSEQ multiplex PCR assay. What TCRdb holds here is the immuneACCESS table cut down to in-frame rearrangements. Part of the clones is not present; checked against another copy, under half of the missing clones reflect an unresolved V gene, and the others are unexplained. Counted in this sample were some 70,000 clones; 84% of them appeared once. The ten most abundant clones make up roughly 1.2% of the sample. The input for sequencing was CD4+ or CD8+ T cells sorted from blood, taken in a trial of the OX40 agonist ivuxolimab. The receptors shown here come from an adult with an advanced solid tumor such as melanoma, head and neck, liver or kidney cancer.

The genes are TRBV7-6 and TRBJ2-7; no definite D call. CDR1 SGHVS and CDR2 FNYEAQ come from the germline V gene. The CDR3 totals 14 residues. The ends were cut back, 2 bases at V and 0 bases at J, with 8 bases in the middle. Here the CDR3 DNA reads TGTGCCAGCAGCTTACGTCCGGCCTCCTACGAGCAGTACTTC. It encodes CASSLRPASYEQYF.

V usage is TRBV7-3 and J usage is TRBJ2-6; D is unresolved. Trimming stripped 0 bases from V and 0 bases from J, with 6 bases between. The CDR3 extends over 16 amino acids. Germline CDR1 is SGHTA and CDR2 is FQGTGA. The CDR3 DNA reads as TGTGCCAGCAGCTTAACCGCCAGCTCTGGGGCCAACGTCCTGACTTTC. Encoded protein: CASSLTASSGANVLTF. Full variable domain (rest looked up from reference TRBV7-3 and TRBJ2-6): GAGVSQTPSNKVTEKGKYVELRCDPISGHTALYWYRQSLGQGPEFLIYFQGTGAADDSGLPNDRFFAVRPEGSVSTLKIQRTERGDSAVYLCASSLTASSGANVLTFGAGSRLTVL.

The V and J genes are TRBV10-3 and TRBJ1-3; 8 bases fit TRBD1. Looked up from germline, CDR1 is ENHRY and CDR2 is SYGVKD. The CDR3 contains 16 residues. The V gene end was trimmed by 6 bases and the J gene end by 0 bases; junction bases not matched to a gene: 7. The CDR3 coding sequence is TGTGCCATCAGAGACAGGGGACTCGGCTCTGGAAACACCATATATTTT. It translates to CAIRDRGLGSGNTIYF.

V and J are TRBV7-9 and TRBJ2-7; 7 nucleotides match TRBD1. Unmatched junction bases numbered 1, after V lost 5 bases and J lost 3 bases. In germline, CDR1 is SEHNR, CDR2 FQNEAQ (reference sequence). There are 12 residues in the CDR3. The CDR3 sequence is CASSRQGYEQYF. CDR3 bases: TGTGCCAGCAGCCGACAGGGCTACGAGCAGTACTTC.

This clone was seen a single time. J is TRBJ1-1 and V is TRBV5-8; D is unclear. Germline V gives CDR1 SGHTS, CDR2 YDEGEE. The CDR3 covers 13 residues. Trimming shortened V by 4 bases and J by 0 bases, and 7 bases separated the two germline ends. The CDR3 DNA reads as TGTGCCAGCAGCGCCGGGATGAACACTGAAGCTTTCTTT. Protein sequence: CASSAGMNTEAFF.

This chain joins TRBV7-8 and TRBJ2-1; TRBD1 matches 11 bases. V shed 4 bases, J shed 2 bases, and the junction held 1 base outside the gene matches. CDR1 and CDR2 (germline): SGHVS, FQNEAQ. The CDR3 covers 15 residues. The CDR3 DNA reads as TGTGCCAGCAGCTGGGGACAGGGGGCCTACAATGAGCAGTTCTTC. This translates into CASSWGQGAYNEQFF.

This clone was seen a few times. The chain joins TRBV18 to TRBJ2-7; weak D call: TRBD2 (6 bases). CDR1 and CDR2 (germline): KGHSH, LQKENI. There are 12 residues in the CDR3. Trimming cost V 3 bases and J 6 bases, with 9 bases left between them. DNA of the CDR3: TGTGCCAGCTCACCCGGGGGATCCGAGCAGTACTTC. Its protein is CASSPGGSEQYF.

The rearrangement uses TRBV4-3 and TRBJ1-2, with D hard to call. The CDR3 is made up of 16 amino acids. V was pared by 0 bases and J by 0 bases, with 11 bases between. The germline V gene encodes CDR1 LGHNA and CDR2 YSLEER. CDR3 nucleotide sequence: TGCGCCAGCAGCCAAGATAGTAGGCAGACTAACTATGGCTACACCTTC. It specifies CASSQDSRQTNYGYTF.

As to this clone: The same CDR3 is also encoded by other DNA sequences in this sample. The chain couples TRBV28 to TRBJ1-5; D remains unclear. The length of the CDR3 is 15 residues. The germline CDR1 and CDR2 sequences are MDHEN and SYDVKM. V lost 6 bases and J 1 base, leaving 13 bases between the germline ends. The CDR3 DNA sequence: TGTGCCAGCAGCGGGCTCTCTGGGAGCAATCAGCCCCAGCATTTT. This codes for CASSGLSGSNQPQHF. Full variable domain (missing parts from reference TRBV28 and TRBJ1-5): DVKVTQSSRYLVKRTGEKVFLECVQDMDHENMFWYRQDPGLGLRLIYFSYDVKMKEKGDIPEGYSVSREKKERFSLILESASTNQTSMYLCASSGLSGSNQPQHFGDGTRLSIL.

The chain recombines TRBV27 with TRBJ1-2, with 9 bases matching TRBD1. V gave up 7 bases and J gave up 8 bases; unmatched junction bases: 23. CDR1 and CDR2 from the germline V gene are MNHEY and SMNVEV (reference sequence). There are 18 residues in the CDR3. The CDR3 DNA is TGTGCCAGCACCCCCTCGGTACGTGGCCTGGGGACAGGGACCGGCTACACCTTC. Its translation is CASTPSVRGLGTGTGYTF.

CDR3 sequence (DNA): TGTGCCAGCAGCTTAATTGCGGCAGGGGGCCGCTACGAGCAGTACTTC. As protein: CASSLIAAGGRYEQYF. The V call is TRBV7-2, the J call TRBJ2-7; 8 nucleotides match TRBD1. V was clipped by 2 bases and J by 3 bases; unmatched bases: 9. The CDR3 is 16 amino acids. Per germline, CDR1 SGHTA and CDR2 FQGNSA. The variable domain in full, with the rest retrieved from reference TRBV7-2 and TRBJ2-7, is GAGVSQSPSNKVTEKGKDVELRCDPISGHTALYWYRQSLGQGLEFLIYFQGNSAPDKSGLPSDRFSAERTGGSVSTLTIQRTQQEDSAVYLCASSLIAAGGRYEQYFGPGTRLTVT.

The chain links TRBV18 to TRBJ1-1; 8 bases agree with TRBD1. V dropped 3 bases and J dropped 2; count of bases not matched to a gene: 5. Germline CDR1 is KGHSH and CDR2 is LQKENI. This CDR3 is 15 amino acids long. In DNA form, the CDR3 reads TGTGCCAGCTCACCGATACAGGGGGATAACACTGAAGCTTTCTTT. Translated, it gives CASSPIQGDNTEAFF.

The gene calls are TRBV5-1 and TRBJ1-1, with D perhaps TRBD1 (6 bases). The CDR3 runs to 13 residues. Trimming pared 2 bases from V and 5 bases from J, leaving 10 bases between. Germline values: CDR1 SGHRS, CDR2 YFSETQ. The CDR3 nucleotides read TGCGCCAGCAGCTTTACAGGGATTACTGAAGCTTTCTTT. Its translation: CASSFTGITEAFF.

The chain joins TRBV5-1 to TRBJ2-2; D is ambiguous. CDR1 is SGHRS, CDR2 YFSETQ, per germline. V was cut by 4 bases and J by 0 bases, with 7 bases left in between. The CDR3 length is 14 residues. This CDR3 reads CASSPTTNTGELFF. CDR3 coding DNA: TGCGCCAGCAGCCCCACTACGAACACCGGGGAGCTGTTTTTT.